The 31 T cell receptor beta chains given below trace back to one sample, sequenced in a study of control samples from healthy donors and cancer patients. This table comes from immunoSEQ multiplex PCR, and its TCRdb copy is limited to in-frame clones, with some not included. In the table there are roughly 190,000 clones, roughly 91% of which are singletons. Input material: blood. The receptors were gathered from a woman aged 25 to 45 in good health.

The chain carries TRBV6-1 and TRBJ1-2; TRBD1 aligns across 12 bases. V lost 3 bases, J lost 8 bases, and 7 bases stayed unmatched. In germline, CDR1 is MNHNS, CDR2 SASEGT. The CDR3 is 15 residues long. The DNA of the CDR3 is TGTGCCAGCAGTGACCCGGGACAGGGGGCGAGAGGCTACACCTTC. Translated, it gives CASSDPGQGARGYTF.

CDR3 loop: CASSVALAGGDTQYF. DNA of the CDR3: TGTGCCAGCAGCGTAGCGCTAGCGGGGGGGGATACGCAGTATTTT. This chain joins TRBV9 and TRBJ2-3; TRBD2 aligns across 12 bases. J lost 6 bases, V lost 0 bases, and 2 bases had no gene match. The CDR3 is 15 amino acids. CDR1 is SGDLS, CDR2 YYNGEE, per germline.

About this clone itself: At one end the junction does not follow the germline gene, possibly because of a read error. This sequence joins TRBV6-4 and TRBJ2-1; 7 positions agree with TRBD2. The CDR3 is 13 residues long. The germline V gene encodes CDR1 MRHNA and CDR2 SNTAGT. The CDR3 sequence is CASSGGSYNGQFF. The CDR3 DNA reads TGTGCCAGCAGTGGCGGGAGCTACAATGGGCAGTTCTTC.

The chain uses TRBV9 and TRBJ1-6; D might be TRBD1 (6 bases). The CDR3 totals 16 residues. V shed 0 bases and J shed 7 bases, with 14 bases lying between them. The V gene's germline CDR1 is SGDLS and CDR2 YYNGEE. CDR3 loop: CASSVVPVRGNSPLHF. The CDR3 DNA follows: TGTGCCAGCAGCGTAGTCCCGGTCAGGGGAAATTCACCCCTCCACTTT. Variable domain in full (rest from reference TRBV9 and TRBJ1-6): DSGVTQTPKHLITATGQRVTLRCSPRSGDLSVYWYQQSLDQGLQFLIQYYNGEERAKGNILERFSAQQFPDLHSELNLSSLELGDSALYFCASSVVPVRGNSPLHFGNGTRLTVT.

This chain joins TRBV6-6 and TRBJ1-5; 9 bases line up with TRBD1. V lost 6 bases to trimming and J lost 4 bases; unmatched junction nucleotides: 4. Germline V gives CDR1 MNHNY, CDR2 SVGAGI (reference sequence). The CDR3 contains 14 residues. The CDR3 region is CASSIGTGNQPQHF. CDR3 DNA: TGTGCCAGCAGCATCGGGACAGGGAATCAGCCCCAGCATTTT.

The CDR3 DNA follows: TGCGCCAGCAGCCCCCCGGGACAGACTAACTATGGCTACACCTTC. It is translated as CASSPPGQTNYGYTF. The genes are TRBV4-1 and TRBJ1-2; 7 nucleotides align to TRBD1. In germline, CDR1 is MGHRA, CDR2 YSYEKL. V dropped 4 bases and J dropped 0; count of bases not matched to a gene: 5. The CDR3 runs 15 residues.

The chain links TRBV28 to TRBJ1-5; no reliable D call. Germline lookup yields CDR1 MDHEN and CDR2 SYDVKM. The V and J ends lost 3 bases and 3 bases respectively, with 9 bases between them. This CDR3 comprises 14 residues. CDR3 loop: CASSLGRANQPQHF. The CDR3, as DNA: TGTGCCAGCAGTTTGGGTAGGGCCAATCAGCCCCAGCATTTT.

The rearrangement links TRBV11-3 to TRBJ2-7; D unresolved. The CDR3 covers 12 residues. Germline V lookup: CDR1 SGHNT, CDR2 YENEEA. Trimming took off 5 bases at V and 6 bases at J, with 11 bases between the two ends. The CDR3 spells CASSPRRVEQYF. The CDR3 nucleotides are TGTGCCAGCAGCCCCCGACGTGTCGAGCAGTACTTC.

This clone appeared once. The chain recombines TRBV5-1 with TRBJ2-2, with 14 bases matching TRBD2. Looked up from germline, CDR1 is SGHRS and CDR2 is YFSETQ. The CDR3 runs 17 residues. J was trimmed by 2 bases and V by 4 bases; bases with no gene match: 4. CDR3 sequence: CASSRTSGGPNTGELFF. The CDR3 DNA follows: TGCGCCAGCAGCCGGACTAGCGGGGGGCCAAACACCGGGGAGCTGTTTTTT.

The chain couples TRBV30 to TRBJ2-1, with 8 bases matching TRBD2. V trimming: 2 bases; J trimming: 4 bases; junction bases outside the gene matches: 4. This CDR3 region has 14 residues. Germline CDR1 reads GTSNPN; CDR2 reads SVGIG (reference sequence). CDR3 nucleotides: TGTGCCTGGAGTAGGACTAGCTGGTACAATGAGCAGTTCTTC. Its translation: CAWSRTSWYNEQFF.

J is TRBJ1-2 and V is TRBV2; TRBD1 matches at 7 bases. V dropped 4 bases and J dropped 2; count of bases not matched to a gene: 1. This CDR3 spans 13 amino acids. Germline values: CDR1 SNHLY, CDR2 FYNNEI. The CDR3 sequence is CASSGDRNYGYTF. CDR3 DNA: TGTGCCAGCAGTGGGGACAGAAACTATGGCTACACCTTC.

The V and J genes are TRBV11-2 and TRBJ2-5; 7 positions match TRBD2. Germline V CDR1 and CDR2: SGHAT, FQNNGV. V lost 4 bases and J lost 1; bases outside the gene matches: 3. CDR3 length: 14 residues. The CDR3 coding sequence is TGTGCCAGCAGCTCCCTAGCGGCCCAAGAGACCCAGTACTTC. It translates to CASSSLAAQETQYF.

J is TRBJ2-1 and V is TRBV6-1; 9 bases line up with TRBD1. This CDR3 region has 19 residues. CDR1 and CDR2 from the germline V gene are MNHNS and SASEGT. The junction had 14 bases not matched to a gene; V was cut back by 3 bases and J by 2 bases. DNA of the CDR3: TGTGCCAGCAGTGAGGAGACAGGGGGAACGGGGGCGCCCTACAATGAGCAGTTCTTC. Encoded protein: CASSEETGGTGAPYNEQFF.

About this clone itself: Other nucleotide sequences from this sample produce the same CDR3. This sequence joins TRBV3-1 (or the pseudogene TRBV3-2) and TRBJ1-4; D is unclear. Trimming took off 4 bases at V and 7 bases at J, with 10 bases between the two ends. The germline V gene encodes CDR1 LGHDT and CDR2 YNNKEL (reference sequence). This CDR3 comprises 13 residues. The CDR3 sequence: CASSRGSGEKLFF. CDR3 nucleotides: TGTGCCAGCAGCCGAGGTTCCGGTGAAAAACTGTTTTTT.

The chain uses TRBV6-5 and TRBJ2-1; 7 nucleotides agree with TRBD2. The germline CDR1 and CDR2 sequences are MNHEY and SVGAGI. V was pared by 0 bases and J by 4 bases, with 6 bases of the junction left unmatched. This CDR3 comprises 16 residues. The CDR3 spells CASSYSALADYNEQFF. The CDR3 DNA follows: TGTGCCAGCAGTTACTCGGCCCTAGCGGATTACAATGAGCAGTTCTTC.

The rearrangement uses TRBV19 and TRBJ1-3; D may be TRBD1 (5 bases). The germline CDR1 and CDR2 sequences are LNHDA and SQIVND (reference sequence). The CDR3 covers 14 residues. V dropped 4 bases and J dropped 0 bases, with 7 bases sitting between them. CDR3 in DNA: TGTGCCAGTAGTACAGGGAGCTCTGGAAACACCATATATTTT. Protein sequence: CASSTGSSGNTIYF.

This clone was detected once. The chain links TRBV2 to TRBJ2-7, with a weak D call TRBD2 (5 bases). The germline CDR1 and CDR2 sequences are SNHLY and FYNNEI. Trimming left V 4 bases short and J 0 bases short, with 10 bases between. The CDR3 has 14 amino acids. The chain's CDR3 is CASSASGSSYEQYF. The CDR3 DNA sequence: TGTGCCAGCAGTGCTAGTGGGAGCTCCTACGAGCAGTACTTC.

As to this clone: In the same sample, other DNA sequences code for this CDR3. The chain uses TRBV7-6 and TRBJ2-2; 7 bases map to TRBD1. The V gene end was trimmed by 5 bases and the J gene end by 5 bases; junction bases not matched to a gene: 5. The CDR3 sequence is 14 residues long. Germline CDR1 and CDR2: SGHVS and FNYEAQ. The DNA for the CDR3 is TGTGCCAGCAGCCTCGGGACAGAAACCGGGGAGCTGTTTTTT. Translating it yields CASSLGTETGELFF.

In DNA form, the CDR3 reads TGTGCCATCAGTGAATTCGGGGGGGACTATGGCTACACCTTC. Amino acids: CAISEFGGDYGYTF. The chain employs TRBV10-3 and TRBJ1-2; D perhaps matches TRBD1 (5 bases). The CDR3 contains 14 residues. In germline, CDR1 is ENHRY, CDR2 SYGVKD. V was shortened by 3 bases and J by 3 bases, with 11 bases between the two germline ends.

This clone was picked up one time. This sequence joins TRBV6-5 and TRBJ1-6, with D tentatively TRBD1 (6 bases). This CDR3 contains 15 residues. V gave up 0 bases and J gave up 7 bases, with 10 bases separating them. Per the germline V gene, CDR1 is MNHEY and CDR2 is SVGAGI. The CDR3 nucleotides are TGTGCCAGCAGTTACTCGAACAGGGCGAATTCACCCCTCCACTTT. Its protein product is CASSYSNRANSPLHF.

With regard to this clone: The same CDR3 is also encoded by other DNA sequences in this sample. The chain uses TRBV5-1 and TRBJ2-2; no definite D call. From germline, CDR1 is SGHRS and CDR2 YFSETQ. V lost 0 bases, J lost 0 bases, and 3 bases lay in between. The CDR3 is made up of 14 amino acids. The CDR3 spells CASSLAANTGELFF. As DNA, the CDR3 is TGCGCCAGCAGCTTGGCCGCGAACACCGGGGAGCTGTTTTTT. Filled out from reference TRBV5-1 and TRBJ2-2, the complete variable domain reads KAGVTQTPRYLIKTRGQQVTLSCSPISGHRSVSWYQQTPGQGLQFLFEYFSETQRNKGNFPGRFSGRQFSNSRSEMNVSTLELGDSALYLCASSLAANTGELFFGEGSRLTVL.

This CDR3 is CASSADRGGRAFF. The CDR3, as DNA: TGCGCCAGCAGCGCCGACAGGGGTGGTCGGGCTTTCTTT. The V and J genes are TRBV5-1 and TRBJ1-1; 8 positions match TRBD1. CDR1 and CDR2 from the germline V gene are SGHRS and YFSETQ. This CDR3 has 13 residues. Unmatched junction bases numbered 10, after V lost 4 bases and J lost 11 bases.

This chain links TRBV6-1 with TRBJ1-1; D gene unclear. Trimming stripped 5 bases from V and 4 bases from J, with 5 bases between. The CDR3 contains 11 residues. The germline gives CDR1 MNHNS, CDR2 SASEGT. CDR3 in DNA: TGTGCCAGCAGTTTCTTCACTGAAGCTTTCTTT. This encodes CASSFFTEAFF.

The chain joins TRBV20-1 to TRBJ1-1, with TRBD1 as a possible D gene (5 bases). The CDR3 runs 10 residues. Trimming removed 3 bases at V and 7 bases at J, with 6 bases between. Germline assignment: CDR1 DFQATT and CDR2 SNEGSKA (reference sequence). The CDR3 sequence is CSARDNEAFF. The CDR3 nucleotides are TGCAGTGCTAGGGACAATGAAGCTTTCTTT.

The V gene is TRBV24-1, the J gene TRBJ2-1, with TRBD1 matching 8 bases. The CDR3 contains 16 residues. CDR1 is KGHDR, CDR2 SFDVKD, per germline. J was trimmed by 3 bases and V by 0 bases; bases with no gene match: 3. In DNA, the CDR3 is TGTGCCACCAGTGATTTGCCCGGGACAGGCTACAATGAGCAGTTCTTC. Amino acids: CATSDLPGTGYNEQFF.

This chain links TRBV19 with TRBJ1-1; unclear D gene. CDR1 is LNHDA and CDR2 is SQIVND in the germline V gene (reference sequence). The V gene lost 3 bases and the J gene lost 5 bases, with 7 bases spanning the gap. The CDR3 runs 12 residues. The CDR3 DNA reads as TGTGCCAGTAGTATCCAAGGGACTGAAGCTTTCTTT. This encodes CASSIQGTEAFF.

This chain joins TRBV7-2 and TRBJ2-1; 8 positions match TRBD2. This CDR3 comprises 18 residues. Germline trimming cut 5 bases from V and 0 bases from J; bases unmatched to any gene: 12. Per the germline V gene, CDR1 is SGHTA and CDR2 is FQGNSA. CDR3 sequence: CASSPGQIAGSSYNEQFF. The CDR3 nucleotides read TGTGCCAGCAGCCCCGGACAGATAGCGGGGAGCTCCTACAATGAGCAGTTCTTC.

This clone has more than one count but fewer than ten. The chain has TRBV3-1 (or the pseudogene TRBV3-2) and TRBJ2-7; TRBD2 agrees at 15 bases. The CDR3 is 15 residues long. J gave up 9 bases and V 5 bases, and 8 bases lay outside the gene matches. Germline values: CDR1 LGHDT, CDR2 YNNKEL (reference sequence). CDR3 protein: CASSTWTSGRALQYF. CDR3 nucleotides: TGTGCCAGCAGCACCTGGACTAGCGGGAGGGCCTTGCAGTACTTC.

V gene TRBV11-2 combines with J gene TRBJ1-6, with D unclear. Germline V gene lookup returns CDR1 SGHAT and CDR2 FQNNGV. V shed 1 base and J shed 6 bases, with 10 bases lying between them. There are 15 residues in the CDR3. The CDR3 protein is CASSLGRSGNSPLHF. The CDR3 region has the DNA TGTGCCAGCAGCTTAGGGCGTTCGGGTAATTCACCCCTCCACTTT.

The chain combines TRBV6-5 with TRBJ2-5; 12 nucleotides agree with TRBD2. This CDR3 has 15 amino acids. After removal of 6 bases from V and 5 bases from J, the junction contained 7 bases not matched to a gene. Per germline, CDR1 MNHEY and CDR2 SVGAGI. For the CDR3, the DNA is TGTGCCAGCAGCGCCCTAGCGGGGGGGCCGGAGACCCAGTACTTC. Its protein is CASSALAGGPETQYF.

This clone was counted a single time. The chain couples TRBV21-1 to TRBJ2-7; TRBD2, the D gene given by the table, was not confirmed from the DNA. TRBV21-1 is noted as a pseudogene. The CDR3 length is 15 residues. CDR3 loop: CASSKKAGAQKEQYF. The CDR3 DNA sequence: TGTGCCAGCAGTAAAAAGGCGGGGGCGCAAAAAGAGCAGTACTTC.